This T cell receptor (beta chain) was obtained from a study of CD4 T cells in relation to SARS-CoV-2 and coronaviruses. Deep TCR-beta sequencing used DNA from uncultured naive and memory CD4+ T cells. Clones were sequenced by immunoSEQ multiplex PCR, and TCRdb holds only the in-frame ones, with some missing. The sample carries about 59,000 clones, roughly 88% recorded once. A single count supports this clone. Its specificity is not known. V shed 0 bases, J shed 5 bases, and the junction held 14 bases outside the gene matches. The CDR3 totals 18 residues. Germline V CDR1 and CDR2: SGHDN, FVKESK. Unexposed donor CD4+ T cells date from about 2011-2018, before the COVID-19 pandemic. Naive and memory CD4+ T cells came from enriched cryopreserved PBMCs. Study-wide points: No donor gave both pre-pandemic and post-infection samples. The cross-reactivity analysis covered only spike protein, not other viral proteins.

This chain connects TRBV14 to TRBJ2-3; 7 bases agree with TRBD2. The sequencing sample was made of memory CD4+ T cells from PBMCs. The TCR originated in a human donor in good health. CDR3 bases: TGTGCCAGCAGCCAAGATTCGGGGCTGCGGGAGCGAGGAGATACGCAGTATTTT. Protein product: CASSQDSGLRERGDTQYF.